These T cell receptor beta chains were read from a single sample in a study of cytotoxic CD8 clonotypes in ibrutinib-treated CLL. The data were produced by immunoSEQ multiplex PCR, yet TCRdb's version contains in-frame clones alone and is incomplete. The sample includes about 310,000 clones, about 80% of them seen just once. The sample was PBMCs, taken before ibrutinib treatment. The origin of the receptors is a human donor with chronic lymphocytic leukemia. Both conserved end residues are part of each CDR3. D genes are given only for firm matches. Rows may omit the clone size; those that give it use once, few, many or a size class.

V: TRBV19
J: TRBJ1-5
size: NA
D: TRBD1
CDR3: CASSVRTGDSNQPQHF
DNA: TGTGCCAGTAGTGTAAGGACAGGGGATAGCAATCAGCCCCAGCATTTT

V: TRBV29-1
J: TRBJ1-2
size: NA
D: TRBD1
CDR3: CSAQTGGGNYGYTF
DNA: TGCAGCGCCCAGACAGGGGGCGGAAACTATGGCTACACCTTC

V: TRBV6-6
J: TRBJ2-7
size: NA
D: TRBD1
CDR3: CASSGTAPYEQYF
DNA: TGTGCCAGCAGTGGGACAGCACCCTACGAGCAGTACTTC

V: TRBV9
J: TRBJ2-1
size: NA
D: TRBD1
CDR3: CASSAGQAFSNEQFF
DNA: TGTGCCAGCAGCGCCGGACAGGCGTTCTCCAATGAGCAGTTCTTC

V: TRBV10-3
J: TRBJ1-2
size: NA
D: NA
CDR3: CAISVGEGRGYTF
DNA: TGTGCCATCAGTGTAGGGGAGGGTCGTGGCTACACCTTC

V: TRBV19
J: TRBJ1-4
size: NA
D: NA
CDR3: CASSMSRANEKLFF
DNA: TGTGCCAGTAGTATGAGTAGGGCTAATGAAAAACTGTTTTTT

V: TRBV4-3
J: TRBJ2-3
size: NA
D: TRBD2
CDR3: CASSPTTGLAGVVFGTDTQYF
DNA: TGCGCCAGCAGCCCGACCACAGGACTAGCGGGAGTGGTTTTTGGAACAGATACGCAGTATTTT

V: TRBV6-5
J: TRBJ1-5
size: NA
D: NA
CDR3: CASSPAPGTNQPQHF
DNA: TGTGCCAGCAGTCCAGCCCCGGGCACCAATCAGCCCCAGCATTTT

V: TRBV27
J: TRBJ2-5
size: NA
D: TRBD1
CDR3: CASSPPTGVETQYF
DNA: TGTGCCAGCAGTCCCCCGACAGGGGTGGAGACCCAGTACTTC

V: TRBV11-2
J: TRBJ2-2
size: once
D: NA
CDR3: CASSLYRGSLTGELFF
DNA: TGTGCCAGCAGCTTATATCGAGGCAGCCTCACCGGGGAGCTGTTTTTT

V: TRBV28
J: TRBJ1-4
size: NA
D: NA
CDR3: CASSLWGVANEKLFF
DNA: TGTGCCAGCAGTTTATGGGGGGTAGCTAATGAAAAACTGTTTTTT

V: TRBV11-2
J: TRBJ2-3
size: NA
D: TRBD2
CDR3: CASSFLVGTSVTDTQYF
DNA: TGTGCCAGCAGCTTTCTTGTTGGGACTAGCGTAACAGATACGCAGTATTTT

V: TRBV9
J: TRBJ2-7
size: NA
D: NA
CDR3: CASSPEGRTYEQYF
DNA: TGTGCCAGCAGCCCGGAGGGACGCACCTACGAGCAGTACTTC

V: TRBV7-9
J: TRBJ2-4
size: NA
D: NA
CDR3: CASSLVGRIQYF
DNA: TGTGCCAGCAGCTTGGTGGGGAGAATTCAGTACTTC

V: TRBV7-6
J: TRBJ2-7
size: NA
D: NA
CDR3: CASSLEASRPEQYF
DNA: TGTGCCAGCAGCTTAGAAGCGTCCCGTCCGGAGCAGTACTTC

V: TRBV19
J: TRBJ1-5
size: NA
D: NA
CDR3: CASSSRRIEPQHF
DNA: TGTGCCAGTAGTAGTCGACGGATTGAGCCCCAGCATTTT

V: TRBV19
J: TRBJ2-5
size: NA
D: NA
CDR3: CASSARTPGWETQYF
DNA: TGTGCCAGTAGTGCGCGGACCCCCGGGTGGGAGACCCAGTACTTC

V: TRBV15
J: TRBJ2-3
size: few
D: NA
CDR3: CATSRVSFADTQYF
DNA: TGTGCCACCAGCAGAGTCAGCTTCGCAGATACGCAGTATTTT

V: TRBV5-1
J: TRBJ2-2
size: few
D: NA
CDR3: CASSPGRIRTGELFF
DNA: TGCGCCAGCAGCCCGGGAAGGATACGGACCGGGGAGCTGTTTTTT

V: TRBV7-3
J: TRBJ2-2
size: NA
D: NA
CDR3: CASSLGRNTGELFF
DNA: TGTGCCAGCAGCTTGGGCCGGAACACCGGGGAGCTGTTTTTT

V: TRBV4-3
J: TRBJ2-1
size: NA
D: NA
CDR3: CASSQDLGSYNEQFF
DNA: TGCGCCAGCAGCCAAGATCTGGGCAGCTACAATGAGCAGTTCTTC

V: TRBV4-3
J: TRBJ1-1
size: NA
D: NA
CDR3: CASSQDGRAEAFF
DNA: TGCGCCAGCAGCCAAGATGGGAGAGCTGAAGCTTTCTTT

V: TRBV30
J: TRBJ2-1
size: NA
D: NA
CDR3: CASVRGFSYNEQFF
DNA: TGTGCCTCGGTCAGGGGTTTTTCTTACAATGAGCAGTTCTTC

V: TRBV5-4
J: TRBJ1-1
size: NA
D: NA
CDR3: CASSLEVRTEAFF
DNA: TGTGCCAGCAGCTTGGAGGTGAGGACTGAAGCTTTCTTT

V: TRBV10-2
J: TRBJ1-2
size: NA
D: NA
CDR3: CASSTGPMNGYTF
DNA: TGCGCCAGCAGTACAGGCCCTATGAATGGCTACACCTTC

V: TRBV11-2
J: TRBJ1-1
size: NA
D: TRBD1
CDR3: CASRTGSRRTEAFF
DNA: TGTGCCAGCAGGACAGGGTCCAGGCGCACTGAAGCTTTCTTT

V: TRBV25-1
J: TRBJ1-2
size: few
D: NA
CDR3: CASRGAKGYTF
DNA: TGTGCCAGCAGGGGGGCTAAGGGCTACACCTTC

V: TRBV9
J: TRBJ2-7
size: few
D: TRBD2
CDR3: CASSVDGTSGSYEQYF
DNA: TGTGCCAGCAGCGTAGACGGGACTAGCGGTTCCTACGAGCAGTACTTC

V: TRBV27
J: TRBJ2-7
size: NA
D: TRBD1
CDR3: CASKLWTGSVYEQYF
DNA: TGTGCCAGCAAACTCTGGACAGGGTCGGTCTACGAGCAGTACTTC

V: TRBV15
J: TRBJ2-2
size: NA
D: NA
CDR3: CATSRPNTGELFF
DNA: TGTGCCACCAGCAGACCGAACACCGGGGAGCTGTTTTTT

V: TRBV10-3
J: TRBJ2-1
size: NA
D: TRBD2
CDR3: CAISPTSGRGGYNEQFF
DNA: TGTGCCATCAGCCCGACTAGCGGGAGGGGAGGGTACAATGAGCAGTTCTTC

V: TRBV27
J: TRBJ2-2
size: NA
D: NA
CDR3: CASSFHVGTGELFF
DNA: TGTGCCAGCAGTTTCCACGTCGGGACCGGGGAGCTGTTTTTT

V: TRBV30
J: TRBJ2-2
size: NA
D: TRBD2
CDR3: CAWNGGTSGKNTGELFF
DNA: TGTGCCTGGAACGGGGGTACTAGCGGGAAAAACACCGGGGAGCTGTTTTTT

V: TRBV7-6
J: TRBJ1-5
size: NA
D: NA
CDR3: CASSLDSSRGISTQHF
DNA: TGTGCCAGCAGCTTAGATTCCAGTCGCGGGATATCCACCCAGCATTTT

V: TRBV7-2
J: TRBJ2-6
size: NA
D: NA
CDR3: CASTRVAGANVLTF
DNA: TGTGCCAGCACCCGGGTGGCTGGGGCCAACGTCCTGACTTTC

V: TRBV5-6
J: TRBJ1-1
size: NA
D: NA
CDR3: CASSIQQGYYTEAFF
DNA: TGTGCCAGCAGCATCCAACAGGGTTATTACACTGAAGCTTTCTTT

V: TRBV30
J: TRBJ2-3
size: NA
D: NA
CDR3: CAWSNLLTDTQYF
DNA: TGTGCCTGGAGCAACCTACTCACAGATACGCAGTATTTT

V: TRBV7-9
J: TRBJ1-1
size: NA
D: NA
CDR3: CASSTRDTGDTEAFF
DNA: TGTGCCAGCAGCACCCGGGACACCGGGGACACTGAAGCTTTCTTT

V: TRBV19
J: TRBJ1-1
size: NA
D: NA
CDR3: CASSMTQGTEAFF
DNA: TGTGCCAGTAGTATGACCCAGGGGACTGAAGCTTTCTTT

V: TRBV4-3
J: TRBJ2-1
size: NA
D: TRBD1
CDR3: CASSRGTGLYNEQFF
DNA: TGCGCCAGCAGCCGAGGGACAGGGCTTTACAATGAGCAGTTCTTC

V: TRBV9
J: TRBJ2-1
size: few
D: NA
CDR3: CASSDDPFEQFF
DNA: TGTGCCAGCAGCGACGATCCTTTTGAGCAGTTCTTC

V: TRBV7-2
J: TRBJ2-2
size: NA
D: TRBD2
CDR3: CASSPGLVEGGELFF
DNA: TGTGCCAGCAGCCCGGGACTAGTAGAGGGCGGGGAGCTGTTTTTT

V: TRBV6-1
J: TRBJ2-7
size: NA
D: TRBD2
CDR3: CASGLAGGNEQYF
DNA: TGTGCCAGCGGACTAGCGGGGGGTAACGAGCAGTACTTC

V: TRBV2
J: TRBJ2-1
size: many
D: NA
CDR3: CASSSGIEQFF
DNA: TGTGCCAGCAGTAGCGGTATAGAGCAGTTCTTC

V: TRBV28
J: TRBJ2-1
size: few
D: NA
CDR3: CASSASPGSYNEQFF
DNA: TGTGCCAGCAGTGCCAGCCCCGGCTCCTACAATGAGCAGTTCTTC

V: TRBV13
J: TRBJ2-2
size: NA
D: NA
CDR3: CASSFYTGELFF
DNA: TGTGCCAGCAGCTTTTACACCGGGGAGCTGTTTTTT

V: TRBV7-2
J: TRBJ2-7
size: NA
D: TRBD2
CDR3: CASSLWREAPSYEQYF
DNA: TGTGCCAGCAGCTTGTGGCGGGAGGCCCCCTCCTACGAGCAGTACTTC

V: TRBV11-2
J: TRBJ1-2
size: once
D: TRBD1
CDR3: CASSPQTGGTYGYTF
DNA: TGTGCCAGCAGCCCCCAAACAGGGGGGACTTATGGCTACACCTTC

V: TRBV5-4
J: TRBJ2-3
size: NA
D: NA
CDR3: CASSSPKESSTDTQYF
DNA: TGTGCCAGCTCCTCACCTAAGGAGAGTAGCACAGATACGCAGTATTTT

V: TRBV11-3
J: TRBJ2-3
size: NA
D: NA
CDR3: CASSFPRVLGARDTQYF
DNA: TGTGCCAGCAGCTTTCCCCGGGTTTTGGGGGCTAGAGATACGCAGTATTTT

V: TRBV11-2
J: TRBJ2-1
size: NA
D: TRBD2
CDR3: CASKTSGNEQFF
DNA: TGTGCCAGTAAGACTAGCGGGAATGAGCAGTTCTTC

V: TRBV30
J: TRBJ2-3
size: NA
D: NA
CDR3: CAWSLVSGADTQYF
DNA: TGTGCCTGGAGTTTGGTGAGTGGCGCAGATACGCAGTATTTT

V: TRBV5-1
J: TRBJ2-2
size: few
D: NA
CDR3: CASSRSWGSTGELFF
DNA: TGCGCCAGCAGCCGTTCGTGGGGATCGACCGGGGAGCTGTTTTTT

V: TRBV2
J: TRBJ2-2
size: NA
D: TRBD2
CDR3: CASRETSGAGELFF
DNA: TGTGCCAGCAGGGAGACTAGCGGGGCCGGGGAGCTGTTTTTT

V: TRBV6-5
J: TRBJ2-7
size: NA
D: NA
CDR3: CASSYSSRAYEQYF
DNA: TGTGCCAGCAGTTACTCATCCAGGGCCTACGAGCAGTACTTC